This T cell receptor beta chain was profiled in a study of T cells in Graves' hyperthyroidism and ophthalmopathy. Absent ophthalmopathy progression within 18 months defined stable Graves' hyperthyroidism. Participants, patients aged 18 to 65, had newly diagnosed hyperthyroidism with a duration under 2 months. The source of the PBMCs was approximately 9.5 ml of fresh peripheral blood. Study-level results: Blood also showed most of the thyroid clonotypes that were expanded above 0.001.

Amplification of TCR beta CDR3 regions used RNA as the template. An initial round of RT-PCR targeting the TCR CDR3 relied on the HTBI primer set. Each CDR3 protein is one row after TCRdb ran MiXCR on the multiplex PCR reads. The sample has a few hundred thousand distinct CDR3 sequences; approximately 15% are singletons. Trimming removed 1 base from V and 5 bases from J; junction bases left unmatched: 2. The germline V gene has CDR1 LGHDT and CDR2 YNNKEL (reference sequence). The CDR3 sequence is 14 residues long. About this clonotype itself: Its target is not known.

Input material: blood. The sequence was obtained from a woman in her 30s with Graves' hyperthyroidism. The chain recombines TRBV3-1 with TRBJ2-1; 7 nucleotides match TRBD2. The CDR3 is CASSQGGSDNEQFF. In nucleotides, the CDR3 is TGTGCCAGCAGCCAAGGCGGGAGCGACAATGAGCAGTTCTTC.